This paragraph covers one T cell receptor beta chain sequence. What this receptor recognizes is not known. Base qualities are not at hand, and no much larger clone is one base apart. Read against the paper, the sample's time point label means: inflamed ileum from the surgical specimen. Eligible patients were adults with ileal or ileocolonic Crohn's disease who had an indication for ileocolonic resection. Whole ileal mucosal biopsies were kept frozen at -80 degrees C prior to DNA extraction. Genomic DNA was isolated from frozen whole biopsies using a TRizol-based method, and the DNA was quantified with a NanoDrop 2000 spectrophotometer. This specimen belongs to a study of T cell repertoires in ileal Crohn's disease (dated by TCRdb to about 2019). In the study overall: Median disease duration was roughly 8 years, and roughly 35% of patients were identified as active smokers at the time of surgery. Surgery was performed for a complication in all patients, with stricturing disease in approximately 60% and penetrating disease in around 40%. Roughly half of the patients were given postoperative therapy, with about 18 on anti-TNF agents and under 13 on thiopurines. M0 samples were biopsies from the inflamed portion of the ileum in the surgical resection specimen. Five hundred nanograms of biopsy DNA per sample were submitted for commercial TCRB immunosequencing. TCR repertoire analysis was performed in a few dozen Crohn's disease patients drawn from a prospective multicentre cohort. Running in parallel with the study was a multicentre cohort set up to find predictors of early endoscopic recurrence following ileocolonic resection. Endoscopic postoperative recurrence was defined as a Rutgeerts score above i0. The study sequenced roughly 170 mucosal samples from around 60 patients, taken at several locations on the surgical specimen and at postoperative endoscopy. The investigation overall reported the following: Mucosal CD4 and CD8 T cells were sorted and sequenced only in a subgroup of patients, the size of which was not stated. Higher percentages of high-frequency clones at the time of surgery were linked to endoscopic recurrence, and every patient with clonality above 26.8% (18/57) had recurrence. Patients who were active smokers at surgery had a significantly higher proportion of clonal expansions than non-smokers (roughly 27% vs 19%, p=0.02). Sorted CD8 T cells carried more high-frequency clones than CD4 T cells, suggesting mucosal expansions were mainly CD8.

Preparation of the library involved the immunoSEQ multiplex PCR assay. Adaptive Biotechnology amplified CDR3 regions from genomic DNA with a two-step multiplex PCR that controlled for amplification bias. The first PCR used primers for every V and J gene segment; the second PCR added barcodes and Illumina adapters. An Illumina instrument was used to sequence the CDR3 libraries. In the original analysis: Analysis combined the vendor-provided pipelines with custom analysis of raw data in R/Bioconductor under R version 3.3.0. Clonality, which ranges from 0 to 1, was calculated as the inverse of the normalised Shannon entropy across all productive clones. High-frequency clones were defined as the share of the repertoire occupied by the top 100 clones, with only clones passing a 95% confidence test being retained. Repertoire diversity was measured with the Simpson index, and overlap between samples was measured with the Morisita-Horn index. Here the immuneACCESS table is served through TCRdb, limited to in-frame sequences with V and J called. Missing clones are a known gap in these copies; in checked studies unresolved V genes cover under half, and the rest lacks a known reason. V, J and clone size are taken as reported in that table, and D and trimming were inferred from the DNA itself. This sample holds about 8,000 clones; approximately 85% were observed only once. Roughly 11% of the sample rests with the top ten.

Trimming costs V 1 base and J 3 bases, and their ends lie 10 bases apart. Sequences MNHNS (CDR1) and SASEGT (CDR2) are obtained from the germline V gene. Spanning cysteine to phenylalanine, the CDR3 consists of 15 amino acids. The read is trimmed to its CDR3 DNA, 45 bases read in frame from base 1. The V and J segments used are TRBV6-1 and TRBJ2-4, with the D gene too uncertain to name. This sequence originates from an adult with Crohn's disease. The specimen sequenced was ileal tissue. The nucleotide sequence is TGTGCCAGCAGTGAAGACTCCTGGGGCAAAAACATTCAGTACTTC. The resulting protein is CASSEDSWGKNIQYF.